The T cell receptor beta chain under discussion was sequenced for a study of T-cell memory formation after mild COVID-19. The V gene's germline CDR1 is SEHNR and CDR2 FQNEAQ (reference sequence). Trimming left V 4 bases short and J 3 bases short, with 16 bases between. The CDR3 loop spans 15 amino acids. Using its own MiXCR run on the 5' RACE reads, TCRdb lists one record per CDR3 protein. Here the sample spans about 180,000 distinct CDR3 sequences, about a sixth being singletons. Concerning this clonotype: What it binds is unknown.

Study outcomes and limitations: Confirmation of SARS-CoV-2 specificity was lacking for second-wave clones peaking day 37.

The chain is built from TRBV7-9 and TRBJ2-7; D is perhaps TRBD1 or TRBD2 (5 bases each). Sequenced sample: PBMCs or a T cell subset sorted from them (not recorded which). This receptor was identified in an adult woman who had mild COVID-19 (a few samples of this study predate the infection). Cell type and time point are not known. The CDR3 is CASSSFGTELYEQYF. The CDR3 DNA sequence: TGTGCCAGCAGCTCCTTCGGGACGGAACTCTACGAGCAGTACTTC.